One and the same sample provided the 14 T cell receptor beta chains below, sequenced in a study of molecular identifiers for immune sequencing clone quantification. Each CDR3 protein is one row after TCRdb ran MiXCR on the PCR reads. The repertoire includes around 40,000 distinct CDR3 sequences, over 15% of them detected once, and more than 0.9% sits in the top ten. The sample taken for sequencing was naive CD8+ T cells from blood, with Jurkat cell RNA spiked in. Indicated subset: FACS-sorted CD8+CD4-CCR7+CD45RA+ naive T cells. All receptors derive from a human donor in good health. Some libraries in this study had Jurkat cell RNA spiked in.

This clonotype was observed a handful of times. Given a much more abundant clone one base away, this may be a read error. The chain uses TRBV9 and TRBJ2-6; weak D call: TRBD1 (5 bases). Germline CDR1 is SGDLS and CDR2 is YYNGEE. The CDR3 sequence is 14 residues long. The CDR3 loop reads CASTSGSGANVPTF. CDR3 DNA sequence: TGTGCCAGCACCTCGGGCTCTGGGGCCAACGTCCCGACTTTC.

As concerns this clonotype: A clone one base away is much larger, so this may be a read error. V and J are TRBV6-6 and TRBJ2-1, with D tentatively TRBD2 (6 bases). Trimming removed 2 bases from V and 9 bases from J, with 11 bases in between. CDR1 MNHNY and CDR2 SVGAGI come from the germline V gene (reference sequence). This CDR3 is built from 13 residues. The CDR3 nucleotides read TGTGCCAGCAGTTACGGCGGGGTCACTGAGCAGTTCTTC. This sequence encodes CASSYGGVTEQFF.

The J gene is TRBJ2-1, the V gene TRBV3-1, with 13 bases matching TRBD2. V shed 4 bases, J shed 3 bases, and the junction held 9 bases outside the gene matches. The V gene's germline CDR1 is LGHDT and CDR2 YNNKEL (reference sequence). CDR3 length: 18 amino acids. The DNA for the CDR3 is TGTGCCAGCAGCCCAAGGACTAGCGGGGGCCCCATCTACAATGAGCAGTTCTTC. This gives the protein CASSPRTSGGPIYNEQFF.

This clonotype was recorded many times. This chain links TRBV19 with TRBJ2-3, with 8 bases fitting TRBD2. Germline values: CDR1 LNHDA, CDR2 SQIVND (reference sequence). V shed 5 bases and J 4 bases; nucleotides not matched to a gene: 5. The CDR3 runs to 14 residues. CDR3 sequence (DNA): TGTGCCAGTAGTTTTGGACTAGCAGCAGATACGCAGTATTTT. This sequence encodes CASSFGLAADTQYF.

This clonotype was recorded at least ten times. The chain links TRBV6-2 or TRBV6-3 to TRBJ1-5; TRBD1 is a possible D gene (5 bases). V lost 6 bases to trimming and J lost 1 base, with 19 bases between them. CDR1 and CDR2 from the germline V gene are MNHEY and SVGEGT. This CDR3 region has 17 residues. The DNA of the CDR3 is TGTGCCAGCAGCGACCCAGCAGGGTTTCCGAGCAATCAGCCCCAGCATTTT. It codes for CASSDPAGFPSNQPQHF.

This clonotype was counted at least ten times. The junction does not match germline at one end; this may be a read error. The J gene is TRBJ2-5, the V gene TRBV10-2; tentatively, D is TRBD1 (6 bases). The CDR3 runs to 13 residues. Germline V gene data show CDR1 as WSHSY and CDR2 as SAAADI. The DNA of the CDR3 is TGCGCCAGCAGTGAGGCTTTCCGGGCAGGGGATGATTTC. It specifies CASSEAFRAGDDF.

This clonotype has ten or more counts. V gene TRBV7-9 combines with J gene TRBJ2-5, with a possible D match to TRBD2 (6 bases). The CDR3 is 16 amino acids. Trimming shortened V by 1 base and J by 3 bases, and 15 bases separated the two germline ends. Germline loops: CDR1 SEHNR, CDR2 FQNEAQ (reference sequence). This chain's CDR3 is CASSLEGGESKETQYF. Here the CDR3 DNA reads TGTGCCAGCAGCTTAGAAGGCGGGGAAAGCAAAGAGACCCAGTACTTC.

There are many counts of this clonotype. CDR3 sequence (DNA): TGCAGTGCTAGACAAGGACAGGCTCAAGAGACCCAGTACTTC. It encodes CSARQGQAQETQYF. The chain couples TRBV20-1 to TRBJ2-5; 7 bases agree with TRBD1. The V and J ends lost 2 bases and 2 bases, in that order; junction bases with no gene match: 5. The CDR3 runs 14 residues. The germline gives CDR1 DFQATT, CDR2 SNEGSKA (reference sequence).

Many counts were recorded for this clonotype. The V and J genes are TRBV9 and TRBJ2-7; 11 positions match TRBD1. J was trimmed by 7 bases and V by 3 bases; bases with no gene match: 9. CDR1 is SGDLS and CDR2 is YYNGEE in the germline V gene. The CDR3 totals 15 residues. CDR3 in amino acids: CASSGREGTGGEQYF. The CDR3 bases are TGTGCCAGCAGCGGTAGGGAAGGGACAGGGGGTGAGCAGTACTTC.

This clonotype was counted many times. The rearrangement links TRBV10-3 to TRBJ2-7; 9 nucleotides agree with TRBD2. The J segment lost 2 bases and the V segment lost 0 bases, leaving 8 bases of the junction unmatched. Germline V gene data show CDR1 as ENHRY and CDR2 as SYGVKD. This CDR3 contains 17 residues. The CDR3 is CAISESIAAGGPYEQYF. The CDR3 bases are TGTGCCATCAGTGAGTCGATTGCGGCGGGAGGGCCCTACGAGCAGTACTTC.

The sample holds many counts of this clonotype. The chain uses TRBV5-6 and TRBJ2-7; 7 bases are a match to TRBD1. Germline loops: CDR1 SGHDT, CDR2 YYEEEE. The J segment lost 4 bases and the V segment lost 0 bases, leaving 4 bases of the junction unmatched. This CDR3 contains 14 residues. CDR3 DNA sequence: TGTGCCAGCAGCTTGGCCGGGACAGCTTACGAGCAGTACTTC. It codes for CASSLAGTAYEQYF.

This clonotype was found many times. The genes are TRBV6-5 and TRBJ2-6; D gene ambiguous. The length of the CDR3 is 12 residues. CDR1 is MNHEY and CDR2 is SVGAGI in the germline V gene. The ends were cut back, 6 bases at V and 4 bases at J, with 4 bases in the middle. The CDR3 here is CASRGGANVLTF. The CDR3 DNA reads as TGTGCCAGCAGGGGAGGGGCCAACGTCCTGACTTTC.

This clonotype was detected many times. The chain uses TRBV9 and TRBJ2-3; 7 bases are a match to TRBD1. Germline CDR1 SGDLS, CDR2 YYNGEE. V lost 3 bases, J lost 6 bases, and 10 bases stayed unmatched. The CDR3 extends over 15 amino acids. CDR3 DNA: TGTGCCAGCAGCGGAAGGACAGGCCAAGATGATACGCAGTATTTT. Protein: CASSGRTGQDDTQYF.

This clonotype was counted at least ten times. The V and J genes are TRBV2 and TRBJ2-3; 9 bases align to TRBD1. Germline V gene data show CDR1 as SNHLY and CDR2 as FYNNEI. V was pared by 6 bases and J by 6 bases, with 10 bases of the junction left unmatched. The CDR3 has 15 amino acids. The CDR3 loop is CASRLLGQGPDTQYF. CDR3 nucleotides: TGTGCCAGCAGGCTTCTGGGACAGGGCCCCGATACGCAGTATTTT.